These 13 T cell receptor beta chains came from one sample sequenced in a study of blood T cell repertoires in COVID-19. Data came from immunoSEQ multiplex PCR; TCRdb stores just in-frame clones and leaves some out. The data show under 250,000 clones, with 80% to 85% seen just once and 2.3% held by the top ten. The sequencing input was peripheral blood. The receptors here all came from a woman in her sixties or seventies with acute or convalescent COVID-19.

V gene TRBV7-2 combines with J gene TRBJ2-7, with TRBD1 matching 9 bases. This CDR3 spans 17 amino acids. CDR1 and CDR2 from the germline V gene are SGHTA and FQGNSA. V shed 5 bases, J shed 7 bases, and the junction held 18 bases outside the gene matches. As DNA, the CDR3 is TGTGCCAGCAGCCTAGGGACAGGGCGATACCCAATTTGGGAGCAGTACTTC. This encodes CASSLGTGRYPIWEQYF.

The chain joins TRBV30 to TRBJ1-1; D gene ambiguous. Germline V gene data show CDR1 as GTSNPN and CDR2 as SVGIG (reference sequence). Trimming shortened V by 7 bases and J by 1 base, and 16 bases separated the two germline ends. This CDR3 is built from 14 residues. The CDR3 loop reads CAYQRLPENTEAFF. In DNA, the CDR3 is TGTGCCTACCAACGACTCCCGGAGAACACTGAAGCTTTCTTT.

V is TRBV6-5 and J is TRBJ1-3, with D possibly TRBD1 on 6 matching bases. This CDR3 contains 14 residues. Germline V gene sequence: CDR1 MNHEY, CDR2 SVGAGI. Trimming took 6 bases from V and 4 from J, leaving 13 bases between them. The CDR3 bases are TGTGCCAGCAGACAGGGCCGGGTAGGAAACACCATATATTTT. Residues: CASRQGRVGNTIYF.

This chain uses TRBV27 with TRBJ1-6, with 7 bases matching TRBD1. CDR1 is MNHEY, CDR2 SMNVEV, per germline (reference sequence). Trimming at V came to 8 bases and at J to 5 bases, leaving 6 bases not matched to a gene. The CDR3 has 14 residues. CDR3 sequence: CASSSGGDNSPLHF. The CDR3 nucleotides read TGTGCCAGCTCTTCAGGGGGTGATAATTCACCCCTCCACTTT.

The chain employs TRBV7-2 and TRBJ1-1, with D tentatively TRBD1 (5 bases). Trimming stripped 5 bases from V and 4 bases from J, with 11 bases between. The CDR3 runs to 13 residues. Germline CDR1 reads SGHTA; CDR2 reads FQGNSA. This CDR3 reads CASSVTGRTEAFF. CDR3 nucleotide sequence: TGTGCCAGCAGCGTAACAGGTCGCACTGAAGCTTTCTTT.

V and J are TRBV18 and TRBJ1-1, with D perhaps matching TRBD1 (6 bases). The germline gives CDR1 KGHSH, CDR2 LQKENI. The CDR3 runs 16 residues. Trimming removed 1 base from V and 3 bases from J, with 15 bases in between. Here the CDR3 reads CASSPQRVAGDTEAFF. DNA of the CDR3: TGTGCCAGCTCACCACAGAGGGTCGCAGGGGACACTGAAGCTTTCTTT.

J is TRBJ1-5 and V is TRBV4-1; TRBD1 is a possible D gene (5 bases). Germline CDR1 is MGHRA and CDR2 is YSYEKL. This CDR3 has 14 amino acids. V was clipped by 3 bases and J by 6 bases, with 12 bases between them. In DNA form, the CDR3 reads TGCGCCAGCAGCCATCAGGGTTCTGCTCAGCCCCAGCATTTT. The encoded protein is CASSHQGSAQPQHF.

The chain joins TRBV25-1 to TRBJ2-7; 7 positions match TRBD2. CDR3 length: 14 amino acids. Unmatched junction bases numbered 8, after V lost 4 bases and J lost 5 bases. Germline V gene data show CDR1 as MGHDK and CDR2 as SYGVNS. In DNA form, the CDR3 reads TGTGCCAGCAGTGGCTATGGGGGAGGGGACGAGCAGTACTTC. It translates to CASSGYGGGDEQYF.

V and J are TRBV14 and TRBJ1-1, with a weak D call TRBD1 (5 bases). Germline values: CDR1 SGHDN, CDR2 FVKESK. V dropped 1 base and J dropped 4 bases, with 13 bases sitting between them. The CDR3 covers 15 residues. The CDR3 sequence is CASSQVGGTATEAFF. The CDR3 coding sequence is TGTGCCAGCAGCCAAGTGGGAGGGACGGCCACTGAAGCTTTCTTT.

This chain uses TRBV5-1 with TRBJ2-7; 10 bases are shared with TRBD1. The CDR3 contains 15 residues. The germline V gene encodes CDR1 SGHRS and CDR2 YFSETQ. V dropped 3 bases and J dropped 5; count of bases not matched to a gene: 8. CDR3 in amino acids: CASSSQGTGEHEQYF. The CDR3 DNA reads TGCGCCAGCAGCTCTCAGGGGACAGGGGAACACGAGCAGTACTTC.

The rearrangement joins TRBV11-2 to TRBJ2-3, with 8 bases identical to TRBD2. Trimming at V came to 3 bases and at J to 2 bases, leaving 7 bases not matched to a gene. This CDR3 is 16 amino acids long. The germline CDR1 and CDR2 sequences are SGHAT and FQNNGV. CDR3 nucleotide sequence: TGTGCCAGCAGCTTTCGGGGGCGGGGGGCCACAGATACGCAGTATTTT. Translation: CASSFRGRGATDTQYF.

The V call is TRBV20-1, the J call TRBJ1-2; D unresolved. Germline loops: CDR1 DFQATT, CDR2 SNEGSKA (reference sequence). The length of the CDR3 is 11 residues. V lost 3 bases and J lost 9, with 11 bases in between. The CDR3 here is CSARTERRYTF. The CDR3 DNA reads as TGCAGTGCTAGGACGGAGAGACGCTACACCTTC.

Here the CDR3 reads CASSADRVPGYGYTF. CDR3 sequence (DNA): TGTGCCAGCAGTGCTGACAGGGTTCCTGGGTATGGCTACACCTTC. The J gene is TRBJ1-2, the V gene TRBV2, with TRBD1 identical over 7 bases. Germline CDR1 SNHLY, CDR2 FYNNEI. After removal of 4 bases from V and 5 bases from J, the junction contained 10 bases not matched to a gene. The CDR3 extends over 15 amino acids.